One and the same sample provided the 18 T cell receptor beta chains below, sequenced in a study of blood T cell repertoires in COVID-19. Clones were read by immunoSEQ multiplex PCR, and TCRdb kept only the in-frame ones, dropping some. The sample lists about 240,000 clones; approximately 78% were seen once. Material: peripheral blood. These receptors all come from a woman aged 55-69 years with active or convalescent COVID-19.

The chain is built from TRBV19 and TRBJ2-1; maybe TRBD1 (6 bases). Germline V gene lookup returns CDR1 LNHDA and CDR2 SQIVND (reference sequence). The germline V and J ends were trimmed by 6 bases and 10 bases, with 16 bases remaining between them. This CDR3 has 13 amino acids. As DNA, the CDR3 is TGTGCCAGTAGCCGACCAGGGGCGGAGGAGCAGTTCTTC. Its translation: CASSRPGAEEQFF. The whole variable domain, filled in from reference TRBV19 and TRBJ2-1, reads DGGITQSPKYLFRKEGQNVTLSCEQNLNHDAMYWYRQDPGQGLRLIYYSQIVNDFQKGDIAEGYSVSREKKESFPLTVTSAQKNPTAFYLCASSRPGAEEQFFGPGTRLTVL.

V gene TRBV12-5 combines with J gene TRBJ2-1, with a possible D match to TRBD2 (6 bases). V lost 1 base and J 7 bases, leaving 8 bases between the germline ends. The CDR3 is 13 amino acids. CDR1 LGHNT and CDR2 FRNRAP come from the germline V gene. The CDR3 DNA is TGTGCTAGTGGTTTGGCGCGGGATAATGAGCAGTTCTTC. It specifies CASGLARDNEQFF. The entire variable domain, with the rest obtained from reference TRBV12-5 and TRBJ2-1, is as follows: DARVTQTPRHKVTEMGQEVTMRCQPILGHNTVFWYRQTMMQGLELLAYFRNRAPLDDSGMPKDRFSAEMPDATLATLKIQPSEPRDSAVYFCASGLARDNEQFFGPGTRLTVL.

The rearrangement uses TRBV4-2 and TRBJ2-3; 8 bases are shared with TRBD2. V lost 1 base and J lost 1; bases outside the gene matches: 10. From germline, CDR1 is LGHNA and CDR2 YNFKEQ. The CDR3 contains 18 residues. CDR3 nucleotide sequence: TGTGCCAGCAGCCAAGGCCACCTTAGCGGGGTCGGCACAGATACGCAGTATTTT. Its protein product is CASSQGHLSGVGTDTQYF.

CDR3 protein: CASSLVNIAHYGYTF. CDR3 sequence (DNA): TGTGCCAGCAGCTTAGTAAACATTGCCCACTATGGCTACACCTTC. This chain links TRBV7-9 with TRBJ1-2; D gene ambiguous. V shed 1 base and J shed 3 bases, with 12 bases lying between them. This CDR3 spans 15 amino acids. The germline V gene has CDR1 SEHNR and CDR2 FQNEAQ (reference sequence).

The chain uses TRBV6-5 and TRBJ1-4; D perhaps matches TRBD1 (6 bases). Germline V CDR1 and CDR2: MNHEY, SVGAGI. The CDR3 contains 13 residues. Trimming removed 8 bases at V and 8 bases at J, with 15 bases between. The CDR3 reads CASGEGGWEKLFF. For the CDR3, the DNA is TGTGCCAGCGGGGAGGGGGGATGGGAAAAACTGTTTTTT.

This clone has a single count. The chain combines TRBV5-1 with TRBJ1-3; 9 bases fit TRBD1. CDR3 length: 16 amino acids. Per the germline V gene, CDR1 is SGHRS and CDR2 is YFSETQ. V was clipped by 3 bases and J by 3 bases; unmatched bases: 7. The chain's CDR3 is CASSWGQGRFGNTIYF. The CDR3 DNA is TGCGCCAGCAGCTGGGGACAGGGTCGCTTTGGAAACACCATATATTTT.

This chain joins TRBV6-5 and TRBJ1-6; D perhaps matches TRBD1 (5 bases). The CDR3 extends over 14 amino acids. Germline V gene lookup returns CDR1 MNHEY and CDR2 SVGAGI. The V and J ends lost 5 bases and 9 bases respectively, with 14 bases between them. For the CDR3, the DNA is TGTGCCAGCAGTCTCCGACGGGGGGGTTCACCCCTCCACTTT. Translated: CASSLRRGGSPLHF.

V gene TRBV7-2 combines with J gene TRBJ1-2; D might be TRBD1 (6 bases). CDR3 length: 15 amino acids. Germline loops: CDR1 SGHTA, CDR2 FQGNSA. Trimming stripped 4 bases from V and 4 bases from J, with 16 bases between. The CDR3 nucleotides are TGTGCCAGCAGCTCCCAAAGGGGGATGGGCTATGGCTACACCTTC. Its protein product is CASSSQRGMGYGYTF.

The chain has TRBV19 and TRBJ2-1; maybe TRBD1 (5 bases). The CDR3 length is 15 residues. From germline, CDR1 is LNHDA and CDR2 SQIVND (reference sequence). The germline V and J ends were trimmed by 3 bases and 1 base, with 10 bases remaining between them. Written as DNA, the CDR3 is TGTGCCAGTAGTATCGGGCAGGGTTCCTACAATGAGCAGTTCTTC. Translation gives CASSIGQGSYNEQFF.

The CDR3 DNA reads TGTGCCAGTAGTAGCCAGGGGGGAAAGCTAGACGCTGAAGCTTTCTTT. It specifies CASSSQGGKLDAEAFF. The chain employs TRBV19 and TRBJ1-1, with 7 bases that match TRBD1. This CDR3 region has 16 residues. Germline CDR1 LNHDA, CDR2 SQIVND (reference sequence). The J segment lost 6 bases and the V segment lost 4 bases, leaving 14 bases of the junction unmatched.

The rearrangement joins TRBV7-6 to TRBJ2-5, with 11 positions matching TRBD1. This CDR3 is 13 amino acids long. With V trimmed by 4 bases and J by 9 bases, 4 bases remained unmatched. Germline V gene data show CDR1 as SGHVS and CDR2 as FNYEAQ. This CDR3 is CASSSRDRGAQYF. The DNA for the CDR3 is TGTGCCAGCAGCTCCCGGGACAGGGGGGCCCAGTACTTC.

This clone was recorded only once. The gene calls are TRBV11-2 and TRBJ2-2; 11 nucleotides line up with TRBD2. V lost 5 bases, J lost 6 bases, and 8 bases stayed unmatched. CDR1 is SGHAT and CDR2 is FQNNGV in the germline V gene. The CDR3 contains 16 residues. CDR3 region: CASSPQTSGVSGELFF. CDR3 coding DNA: TGTGCCAGCAGCCCTCAGACTAGCGGGGTTTCCGGGGAGCTGTTTTTT.

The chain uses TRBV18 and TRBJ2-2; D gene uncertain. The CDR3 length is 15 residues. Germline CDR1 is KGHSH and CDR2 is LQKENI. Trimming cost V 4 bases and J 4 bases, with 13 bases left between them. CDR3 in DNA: TGTGCCAGCTCACGATCGTACGTCGGCACCGGGGAGCTGTTTTTT. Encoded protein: CASSRSYVGTGELFF.

CDR3 sequence: CATGLQYEQYF. As DNA, the CDR3 is TGTGCCACGGGACTCCAATACGAGCAGTACTTC. The chain joins TRBV10-3 to TRBJ2-7; D is perhaps TRBD2 (6 bases). CDR3 length: 11 amino acids. Germline loops: CDR1 ENHRY, CDR2 SYGVKD. V lost 10 bases, J lost 4 bases, and 11 bases lay in between.

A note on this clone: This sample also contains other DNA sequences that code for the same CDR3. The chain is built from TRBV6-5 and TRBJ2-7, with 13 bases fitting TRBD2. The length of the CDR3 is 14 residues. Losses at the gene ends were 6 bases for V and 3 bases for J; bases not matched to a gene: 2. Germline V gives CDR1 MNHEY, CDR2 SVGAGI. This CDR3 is CASRRTSGGYEQYF. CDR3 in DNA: TGTGCCAGCAGGCGGACTAGCGGGGGCTACGAGCAGTACTTC.

The CDR3 region is CASSHSLAGADTQYF. DNA for the CDR3: TGTGCCAGCAGCCACTCACTAGCGGGGGCAGATACGCAGTATTTT. The V call is TRBV3-1 (or the pseudogene TRBV3-2), the J call TRBJ2-3; 11 bases match TRBD2. Germline CDR1 LGHDT, CDR2 YNNKEL (reference sequence). With V trimmed by 3 bases and J by 4 bases, 3 bases remained unmatched. The CDR3 covers 15 residues.

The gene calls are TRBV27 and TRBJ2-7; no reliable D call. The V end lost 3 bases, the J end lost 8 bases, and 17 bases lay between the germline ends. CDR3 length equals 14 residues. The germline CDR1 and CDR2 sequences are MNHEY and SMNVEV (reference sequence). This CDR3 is CASSLGPPLLQQYF. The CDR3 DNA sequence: TGTGCCAGCAGTTTGGGCCCGCCTCTTCTCCAGCAGTACTTC.

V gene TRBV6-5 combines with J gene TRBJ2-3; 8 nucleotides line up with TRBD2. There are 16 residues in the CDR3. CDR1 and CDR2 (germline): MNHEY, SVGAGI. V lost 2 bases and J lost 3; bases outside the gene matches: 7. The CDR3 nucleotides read TGTGCCAGCAGTTACCGAGCGGGGGATGGTACAGATACGCAGTATTTT. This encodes CASSYRAGDGTDTQYF.